This T cell receptor (beta chain) was recorded in a study of T-cell reconstitution after alpha-beta-depleted transplantation in children. V was shortened by 0 bases and J by 9 bases, with 12 bases between the two germline ends. This CDR3 is built from 14 residues. Germline values: CDR1 LGHNA, CDR2 YNFKEQ. A library of TCRbeta sequences, prepared with unique molecular identifiers, was generated. From the PCR reads, TCRdb called clonotypes with MiXCR, one entry per CDR3 protein. The profile shows about 230,000 distinct CDR3 sequences, approximately 9.7% of them singletons. Sequenced here: PBMCs from the stem cell graft donor, sampled from the stem cell graft. The sequence came from a human donor who donated a stem cell graft to a child with SCID. This chain uses TRBV4-2 with TRBJ1-5; D gene unclear. CDR3 nucleotides: TGTGCCAGCAGCCAAGATTCTACCAATTTGCCCCAGCATTTT. It encodes CASSQDSTNLPQHF.